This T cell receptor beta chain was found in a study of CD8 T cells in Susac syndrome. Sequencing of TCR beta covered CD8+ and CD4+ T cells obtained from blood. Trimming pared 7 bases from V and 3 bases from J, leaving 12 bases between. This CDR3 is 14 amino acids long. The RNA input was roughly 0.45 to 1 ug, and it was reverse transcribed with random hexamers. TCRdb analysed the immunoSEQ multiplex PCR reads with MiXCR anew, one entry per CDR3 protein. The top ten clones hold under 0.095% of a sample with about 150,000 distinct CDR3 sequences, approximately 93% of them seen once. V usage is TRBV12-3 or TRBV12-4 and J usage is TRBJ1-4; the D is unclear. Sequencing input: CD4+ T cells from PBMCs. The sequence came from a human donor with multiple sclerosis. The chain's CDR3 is CASTSPDSNEKLFF. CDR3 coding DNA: TGTGCCAGCACCTCTCCGGACTCTAATGAAAAACTGTTTTTT.